This TCR beta chain is drawn from a study of tumor-infiltrating lymphocytes in primary liver carcinoma. Overall study: T1-T3 N0M0 was the stage of the tumors, which were 4.2 to 10 cm across.

Study-level points and caveats: Tumor specimens were characterized by a significantly higher top-250-clone fraction than blood (p = 0.039).

This CDR3 spans 14 amino acids. Germline V gives CDR1 SGHNT, CDR2 YENEEA. Priming with a constant-region primer yielded TCR beta cDNA from around 0.45 ug total RNA. Slightly modified ARM-PCR served as the procedure for the TCR beta libraries. These libraries came from three rounds of nested multiplex PCR. It was with TRBV1-TRBV30 forward primers and a C-beta reverse primer that the first two PCR rounds were run, at approximately 9 cycles each. TCRdb re-analysed the multiplex PCR reads in MiXCR, keeping a single row per CDR3 protein. The repertoire holds 90,000 to 150,000 distinct CDR3 sequences, with about two thirds as singletons. Without any cell sorting, roughly 17-31 mg of bulk tissue yielded co-extracted RNA and DNA. With respect to this clonotype: Its antigen is currently unknown. The junction differs from germline at one of its ends, possibly a read error.

The sequenced sample was tumor-adjacent normal liver tissue. This sequence originates from an older woman with primary liver carcinoma and hepatitis B virus infection. The chain couples TRBV11-3 to TRBJ2-3; tentative D call: TRBD2 (5 bases). CDR3 region: CTSSFRTGTDTHYF. The CDR3 DNA reads as TGTACCAGCAGCTTCAGGACTGGCACAGATACGCACTATTTC.